The 2 T cell receptor beta chains reported below all come from one sample, sequenced in a study of persistence of HIV-infected CD4 T cells. Their specific antigens are unknown. Cells were stimulated with CMV-infected fibroblast lysates at 8 to 10 ug/mL. CD40L-negative CD69-negative CD45RO-high memory CD4+ T cells were sorted as populations depleted of antigen-responding cells. The libraries were made with immunoSEQ version 4 in survey mode. Sequencing used immunoSEQ multiplex PCR; TCRdb keeps in-frame clones, though not all of them. The sample shows about 28,000 clones, roughly four fifths of them seen only once. The sequences come from CD4+ T cells sorted from PBMCs after roughly 18-hour stimulation, collected from a patient who received antiretroviral therapy. The source of these receptors is an adult man with HIV who was CMV-seropositive.

This chain's CDR3 is CASSEDRAGGTEAFF. The DNA of the CDR3 is TGTGCCAGCAGTGAGGACAGGGCGGGAGGGACTGAAGCTTTCTTT. The chain couples TRBV6-1 to TRBJ1-1, with 8 bases fitting TRBD1. Germline CDR1 MNHNS, CDR2 SASEGT. The trim removed 3 bases at V and 5 bases at J, leaving 8 bases unmatched. The CDR3 consists of 15 residues.

The chain employs TRBV23-1 and TRBJ2-1; D not resolved. TRBV23-1 is marked as an open reading frame, function uncertain. Trimming cost V 5 bases and J 6 bases, with 8 bases left between them. This CDR3 contains 12 residues. The CDR3 DNA is TGCGCCAGCAGTTGTAAGGGCAATGAGCAGTTCTTC. This gives the protein CASSCKGNEQFF.